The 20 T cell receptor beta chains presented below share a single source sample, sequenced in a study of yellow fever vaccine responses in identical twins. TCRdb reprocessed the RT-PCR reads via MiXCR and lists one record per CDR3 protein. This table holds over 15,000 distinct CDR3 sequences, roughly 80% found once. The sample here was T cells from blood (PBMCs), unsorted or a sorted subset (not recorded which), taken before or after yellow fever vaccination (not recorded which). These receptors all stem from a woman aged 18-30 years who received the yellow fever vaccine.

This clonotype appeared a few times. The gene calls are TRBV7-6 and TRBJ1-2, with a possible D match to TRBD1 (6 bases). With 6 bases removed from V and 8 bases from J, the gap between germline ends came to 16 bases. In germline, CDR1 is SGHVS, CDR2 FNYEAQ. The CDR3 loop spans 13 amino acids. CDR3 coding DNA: TGTGCCAGCAGTTCCGGAGGGGGATTGGGCTACACCTTC. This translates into CASSSGGGLGYTF. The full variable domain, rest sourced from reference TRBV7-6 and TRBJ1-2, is GAGVSQSPRYKVTKRGQDVALRCDPISGHVSLYWYRQALGQGPEFLTYFNYEAQQDKSGLPNDRFSAERPEGSISTLTIQRTEQRDSAMYRCASSSGGGLGYTFGSGTRLTVV.

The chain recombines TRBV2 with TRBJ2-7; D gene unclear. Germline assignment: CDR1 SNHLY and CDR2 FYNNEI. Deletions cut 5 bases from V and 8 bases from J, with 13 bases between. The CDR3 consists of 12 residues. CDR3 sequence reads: CASSPPTTKQYF. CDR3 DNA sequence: TGTGCCAGCAGTCCCCCAACTACAAAGCAGTACTTC.

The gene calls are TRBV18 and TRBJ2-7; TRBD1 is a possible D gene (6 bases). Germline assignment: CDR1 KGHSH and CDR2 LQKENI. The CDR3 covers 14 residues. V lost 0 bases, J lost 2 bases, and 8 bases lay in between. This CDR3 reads CASSPPDRTYEQYF. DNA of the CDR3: TGTGCCAGCTCACCACCGGACAGAACCTACGAGCAGTACTTC.

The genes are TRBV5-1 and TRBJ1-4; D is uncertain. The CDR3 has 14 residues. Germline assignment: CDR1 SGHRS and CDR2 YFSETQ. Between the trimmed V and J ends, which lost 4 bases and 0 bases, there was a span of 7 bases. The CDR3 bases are TGCGCCAGCAGCCCGGCCACAACTAATGAAAAACTGTTTTTT. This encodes CASSPATTNEKLFF.

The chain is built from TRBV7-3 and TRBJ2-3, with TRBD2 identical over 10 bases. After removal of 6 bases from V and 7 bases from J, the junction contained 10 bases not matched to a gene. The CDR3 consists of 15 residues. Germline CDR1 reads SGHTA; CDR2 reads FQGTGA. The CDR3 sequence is CASSPSGGALYTQYF. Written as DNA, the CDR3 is TGTGCCAGCAGTCCAAGCGGGGGGGCCCTATATACGCAGTATTTT.

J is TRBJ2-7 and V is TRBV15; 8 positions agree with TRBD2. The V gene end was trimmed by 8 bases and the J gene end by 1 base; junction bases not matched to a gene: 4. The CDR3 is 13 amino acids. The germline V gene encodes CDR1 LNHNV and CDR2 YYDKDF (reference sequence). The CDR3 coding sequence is TGTGCCACCGGTATAGCGGGATCCTACGAGCAGTACTTC. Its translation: CATGIAGSYEQYF.

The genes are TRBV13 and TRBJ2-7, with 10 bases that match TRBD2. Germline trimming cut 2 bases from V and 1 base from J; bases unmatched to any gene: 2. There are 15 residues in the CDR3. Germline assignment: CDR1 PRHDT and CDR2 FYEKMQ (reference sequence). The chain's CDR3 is CASSLIAGGSYEQYF. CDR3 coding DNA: TGTGCCAGCAGCTTAATAGCGGGAGGTTCCTACGAGCAGTACTTC. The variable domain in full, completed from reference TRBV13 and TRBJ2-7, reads AAGVIQSPRHLIKEKRETATLKCYPIPRHDTVYWYQQGPGQDPQFLISFYEKMQSDKGSIPDRFSAQQFSDYHSELNMSSLELGDSALYFCASSLIAGGSYEQYFGPGTRLTVT.

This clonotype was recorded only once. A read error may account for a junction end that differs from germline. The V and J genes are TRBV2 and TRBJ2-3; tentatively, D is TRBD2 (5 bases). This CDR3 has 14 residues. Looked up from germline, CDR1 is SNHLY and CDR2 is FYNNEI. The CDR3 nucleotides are TGTGCCAGCAGGGAAGACTATGGCACAGATACGCAGTATTTT. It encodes CASREDYGTDTQYF.

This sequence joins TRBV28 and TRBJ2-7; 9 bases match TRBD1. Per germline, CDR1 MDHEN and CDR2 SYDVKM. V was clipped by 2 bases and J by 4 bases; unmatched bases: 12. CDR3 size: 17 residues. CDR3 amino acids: CASSLNYRDRESYEQYF. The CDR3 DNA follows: TGTGCCAGCAGTTTAAATTACCGGGACAGGGAAAGTTACGAGCAGTACTTC.

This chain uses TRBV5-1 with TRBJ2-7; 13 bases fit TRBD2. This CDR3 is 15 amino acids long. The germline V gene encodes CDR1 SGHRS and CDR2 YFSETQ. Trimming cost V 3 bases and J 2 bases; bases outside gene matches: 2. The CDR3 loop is CASSSGLAGAYEQYF. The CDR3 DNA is TGCGCCAGCAGCTCTGGACTAGCGGGAGCCTACGAGCAGTACTTC.

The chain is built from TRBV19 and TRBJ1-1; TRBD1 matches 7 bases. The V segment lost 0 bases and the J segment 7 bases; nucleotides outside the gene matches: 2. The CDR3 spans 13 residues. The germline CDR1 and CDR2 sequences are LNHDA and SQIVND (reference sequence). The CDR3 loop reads CASSIEGGLEAFF. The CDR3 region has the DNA TGTGCCAGTAGTATAGAAGGGGGCCTTGAAGCTTTCTTT.

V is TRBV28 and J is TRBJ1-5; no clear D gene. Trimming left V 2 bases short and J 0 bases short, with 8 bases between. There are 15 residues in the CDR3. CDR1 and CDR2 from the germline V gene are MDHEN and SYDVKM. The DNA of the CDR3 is TGTGCCAGCAGTTTAGGACTCCTTAGCAATCAGCCCCAGCATTTT. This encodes CASSLGLLSNQPQHF.

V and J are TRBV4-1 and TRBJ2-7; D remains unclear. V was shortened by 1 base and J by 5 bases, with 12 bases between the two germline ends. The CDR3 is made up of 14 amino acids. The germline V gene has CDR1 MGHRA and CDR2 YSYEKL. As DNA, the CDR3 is TGCGCCAGCAGCCAAGTTTTAAGCCCGGACGAGCAGTACTTC. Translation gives CASSQVLSPDEQYF.

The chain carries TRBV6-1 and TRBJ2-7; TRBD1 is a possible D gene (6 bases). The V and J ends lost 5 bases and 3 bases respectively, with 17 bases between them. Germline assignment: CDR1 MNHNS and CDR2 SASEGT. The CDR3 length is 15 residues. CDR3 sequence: CASSTGHAQVYEQYF. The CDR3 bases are TGTGCCAGCAGTACAGGGCACGCACAGGTCTACGAGCAGTACTTC.

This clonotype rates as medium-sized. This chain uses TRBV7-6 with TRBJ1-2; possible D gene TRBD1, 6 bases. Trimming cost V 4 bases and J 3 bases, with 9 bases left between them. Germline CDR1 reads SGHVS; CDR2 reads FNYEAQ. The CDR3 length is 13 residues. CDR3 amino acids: CASSYGQYYGYTF. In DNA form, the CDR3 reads TGTGCCAGCAGCTATGGACAGTACTATGGCTACACCTTC. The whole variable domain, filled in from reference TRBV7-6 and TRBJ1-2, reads GAGVSQSPRYKVTKRGQDVALRCDPISGHVSLYWYRQALGQGPEFLTYFNYEAQQDKSGLPNDRFSAERPEGSISTLTIQRTEQRDSAMYRCASSYGQYYGYTFGSGTRLTVV.

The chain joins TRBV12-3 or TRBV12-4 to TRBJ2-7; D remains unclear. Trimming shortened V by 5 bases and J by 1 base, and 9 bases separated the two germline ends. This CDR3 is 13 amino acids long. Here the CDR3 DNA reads TGTGCCAGCAGTCCGGACGGGTCCTACGAGCAGTACTTC. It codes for CASSPDGSYEQYF.

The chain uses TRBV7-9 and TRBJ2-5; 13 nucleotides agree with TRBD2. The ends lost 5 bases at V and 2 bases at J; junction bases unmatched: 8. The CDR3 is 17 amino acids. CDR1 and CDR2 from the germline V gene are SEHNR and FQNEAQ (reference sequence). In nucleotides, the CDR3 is TGTGCCAGCAGCGCCACCGGGACTAGCGGGATACAAGAGACCCAGTACTTC. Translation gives CASSATGTSGIQETQYF.

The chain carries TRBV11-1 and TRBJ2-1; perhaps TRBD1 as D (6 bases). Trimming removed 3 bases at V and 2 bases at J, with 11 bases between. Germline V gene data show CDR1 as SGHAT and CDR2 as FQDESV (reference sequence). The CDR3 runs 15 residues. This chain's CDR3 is CASSFSQGTYNEQFF. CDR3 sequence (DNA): TGTGCCAGCAGCTTCTCACAGGGAACCTACAATGAGCAGTTCTTC. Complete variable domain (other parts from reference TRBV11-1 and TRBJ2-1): EAEVAQSPRYKITEKSQAVAFWCDPISGHATLYWYRQILGQGPELLVQFQDESVVDDSQLPKDRFSAERLKGVDSTLKIQPAELGDSAMYLCASSFSQGTYNEQFFGPGTRLTVL.

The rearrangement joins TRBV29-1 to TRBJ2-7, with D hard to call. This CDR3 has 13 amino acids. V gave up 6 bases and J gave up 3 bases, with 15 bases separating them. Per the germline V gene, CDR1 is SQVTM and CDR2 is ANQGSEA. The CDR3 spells CSVQVPGHYEQYF. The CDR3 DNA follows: TGCAGCGTCCAGGTTCCTGGGCACTACGAGCAGTACTTC.

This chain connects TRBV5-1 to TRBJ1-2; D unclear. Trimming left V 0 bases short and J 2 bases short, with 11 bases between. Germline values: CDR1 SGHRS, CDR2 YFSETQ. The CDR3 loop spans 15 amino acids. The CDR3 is CASSLDRATNYGYTF. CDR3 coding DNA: TGCGCCAGCAGCTTGGATAGGGCAACGAACTATGGCTACACCTTC.